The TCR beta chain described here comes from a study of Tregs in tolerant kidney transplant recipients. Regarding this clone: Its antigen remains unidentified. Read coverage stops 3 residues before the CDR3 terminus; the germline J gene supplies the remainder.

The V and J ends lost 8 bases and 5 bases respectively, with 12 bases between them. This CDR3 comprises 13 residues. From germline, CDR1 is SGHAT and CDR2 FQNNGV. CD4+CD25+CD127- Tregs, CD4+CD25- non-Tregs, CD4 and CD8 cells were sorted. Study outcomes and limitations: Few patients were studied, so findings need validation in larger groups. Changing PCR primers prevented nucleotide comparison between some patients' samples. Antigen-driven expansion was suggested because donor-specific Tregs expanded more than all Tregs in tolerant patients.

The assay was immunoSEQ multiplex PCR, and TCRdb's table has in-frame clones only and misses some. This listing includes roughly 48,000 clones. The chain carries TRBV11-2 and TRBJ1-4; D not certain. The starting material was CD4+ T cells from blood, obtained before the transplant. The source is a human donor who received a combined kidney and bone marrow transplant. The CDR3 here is CASGPLQNEKLFF. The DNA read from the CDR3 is TGTGCCAGCGGCCCCTTACAGAATGAAAAA. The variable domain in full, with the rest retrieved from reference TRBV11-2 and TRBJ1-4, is EAGVAQSPRYKIIEKRQSVAFWCNPISGHATLYWYQQILGQGPKLLIQFQNNGVVDDSQLPKDRFSAERLKGVDSTLKIQPAKLEDSAVYLCASGPLQNEKLFFGSGTQLSVL.